The next 11 T cell receptor beta chains were all read from a single sample in a study of spatial heterogeneity in lung cancer. Sample time point: blood at routine non-recurrence follow-up after resection. Unsorted tumor, nontumor lung tissue or cryopreserved PBMC supplied the whole RNA. TCRdb reanalysed the 5' RACE reads using MiXCR and keeps one entry per CDR3 protein. The profile shows 95,000 to 130,000 distinct CDR3 sequences, more than 10% of them singletons. Specimen: PBMCs, collected at follow-up. All receptors derive from a male donor with early-stage non-small cell lung cancer.

This clonotype came up many times. The chain has TRBV29-1 and TRBJ2-2; the D is unclear. The V end lost 8 bases, the J end lost 2 bases, and 12 bases lay between the germline ends. The CDR3 is made up of 13 amino acids. The germline V gene encodes CDR1 SQVTM and CDR2 ANQGSEA. This CDR3 is CSCGWGNTGELFF. In DNA, the CDR3 is TGCAGCTGCGGCTGGGGAAACACCGGGGAGCTGTTTTTT.

The chain uses TRBV7-2 and TRBJ2-2; TRBD1 agrees at 8 bases. Per the germline V gene, CDR1 is SGHTA and CDR2 is FQGNSA. V was clipped by 6 bases and J by 4 bases; unmatched bases: 7. The CDR3 loop spans 15 amino acids. Here the CDR3 DNA reads TGTGCCAGCAGGCCGCCCGGACAGGGCACCGGGGAGCTGTTTTTT. Translation: CASRPPGQGTGELFF.

The table lists this clonotype with a few counts. The V gene is TRBV12-3 or TRBV12-4, the J gene TRBJ1-4; no reliable D call. The CDR3 loop spans 11 amino acids. With 3 bases removed from V and 8 bases from J, the gap between germline ends came to 4 bases. This CDR3 reads CASSFREKLFF. DNA of the CDR3: TGTGCCAGCAGTTTCAGGGAAAAACTGTTTTTT.

Only a few counts were recorded for this clonotype. The chain employs TRBV7-2 and TRBJ1-5; D is ambiguous. Germline values: CDR1 SGHTA, CDR2 FQGNSA. CDR3 length: 13 residues. The V end was cut by 2 bases, the J end by 5 bases, with 7 bases between. For the CDR3, the DNA is TGTGCCAGCAGCTTATACGGGGATCAGCCCCAGCATTTT. It specifies CASSLYGDQPQHF.

This clonotype was seen repeatedly, ten times or more. The chain links TRBV20-1 to TRBJ2-3; D perhaps matches TRBD1 (8 bases). V shed 5 bases and J shed 0 bases, with 21 bases lying between them. The V gene's germline CDR1 is DFQATT and CDR2 SNEGSKA (reference sequence). The CDR3 runs 17 residues. This CDR3 reads CSARTGRVMSSTDTQYF. CDR3 DNA: TGCAGTGCTCGGACAGGGAGGGTGATGTCTAGCACAGATACGCAGTATTTT.

This clonotype was observed a few times. V usage is TRBV6-2 or TRBV6-3 and J usage is TRBJ1-1; 9 nucleotides line up with TRBD1. Per the germline V gene, CDR1 is MNHEY and CDR2 is SVGEGT. V lost 7 bases to trimming and J lost 5 bases; unmatched junction nucleotides: 8. CDR3 length equals 14 residues. This chain's CDR3 is CASILTGGATEAFF. In nucleotides, the CDR3 is TGTGCCAGCATACTTACAGGGGGCGCAACTGAAGCTTTCTTT.

This clonotype has just a few counts. The rearrangement joins TRBV11-3 to TRBJ1-1; no clear D gene. The CDR3 extends over 18 amino acids. V dropped 6 bases and J dropped 1 base, with 24 bases sitting between them. Germline V lookup: CDR1 SGHNT, CDR2 YENEEA. The chain's CDR3 is CASRLLSAPNEGNTEAFF. The CDR3 DNA follows: TGTGCCAGCAGGCTGTTGAGCGCCCCAAATGAGGGGAACACTGAAGCTTTCTTT.

This clonotype came up many times. The gene calls are TRBV20-1 and TRBJ1-5; D might be TRBD1 (5 bases). The germline V and J ends were trimmed by 4 bases and 3 bases, with 13 bases remaining between them. Germline V gene sequence: CDR1 DFQATT, CDR2 SNEGSKA (reference sequence). There are 14 residues in the CDR3. The CDR3, as DNA: TGCAGTGCTAAGGTGACAGCCTCCAATCAGCCCCAGCATTTT. The encoded protein is CSAKVTASNQPQHF.

This clonotype was seen a handful of times. V is TRBV6-6 and J is TRBJ1-5; 7 positions match TRBD1. V shed 6 bases, J shed 0 bases, and the junction held 14 bases outside the gene matches. CDR1 is MNHNY and CDR2 is SVGAGI in the germline V gene (reference sequence). The CDR3 sequence is 18 residues long. The chain's CDR3 is CASSFDRAALNSNQPQHF. As DNA, the CDR3 is TGTGCCAGCAGCTTCGACAGGGCGGCCCTGAATAGCAATCAGCCCCAGCATTTT.

This clonotype was recorded at least ten times. The rearrangement joins TRBV20-1 to TRBJ2-7; 7 bases are shared with TRBD1. V trimming: 5 bases; J trimming: 9 bases; junction bases outside the gene matches: 10. The CDR3 runs to 12 residues. CDR1 is DFQATT, CDR2 SNEGSKA, per germline (reference sequence). CDR3 nucleotide sequence: TGCAGTGCTGTTCAGGGGGACGCCGGGCAGTACTTC. Its translation is CSAVQGDAGQYF.

This clonotype has ten or more counts. This chain links TRBV12-3 or TRBV12-4 with TRBJ2-1; D is possibly TRBD1 (6 bases). This CDR3 contains 18 residues. Trimming removed 3 bases at V and 10 bases at J, with 28 bases between. CDR3 DNA: TGTGCCAGCAGTTTTAGACGAGGTCCCGGGACACCACGCGGGGAGCAGTTCTTC. Its protein product is CASSFRRGPGTPRGEQFF.